The subject of this entry is one T cell receptor (beta chain). The CDR3 is 15 residues long. V lost 1 base and J lost 8; bases outside the gene matches: 5. CDR1 and CDR2 (germline): SGHAT, FQNNGV. Participant ages covered about 18 to 89 years across 25 or so US areas. Categorization into cohorts depended on clinical history that participants reported. As handled by the study authors: The assay estimated nucleated cells by amplifying reference gene primers. Clones were read by immunoSEQ multiplex PCR, and TCRdb kept only the in-frame ones, dropping some. V and J calls and clone size follow that table, whereas D and trimming were derived from the DNA. The repertoire consists of about 360,000 clones, with around 87% occurring once and the leading ten covering approximately 1.9%. The data stem from a study of blood T cell repertoires in COVID-19. Whole-study context: The United States, Italy and Spain supplied acute and convalescent COVID-19 samples.

This rearrangement joins TRBV11-2 to TRBJ2-1, with 10 bases matching TRBD2. The specimen was PBMCs or T cells enriched from blood (not recorded which). This TCR was sampled from a man aged 35-49 years in a cohort exposed to, infected with or recovered from COVID-19 (not recorded which). The DNA for the CDR3 is TGTGCCAGCAGCTTAGCTCTAGCGGGAGTCCATGAGCAGTTCTTC. Amino acids: CASSLALAGVHEQFF.